The table lists the clone carrying this TCR beta chain with a few counts. Its antigen remains unidentified. This specimen belongs to a study of vaccination effects on CD4 cells after COVID-19. As for the study in general: They grew approximately 2.1 million PBMC in each well, adding approximately 10 IU/ml IL-2 and around 10 ug/ml peptides. Study findings and constraints: After vaccination, at late timepoints, clones induced by infection and by vaccine contracted markedly. The study dataset contains few convalescent patients and includes no early post-infection timepoints.

The culture ran for roughly ten days before CD4+ T cells were isolated. The vaccine recipients had no prior SARS-CoV-2 infection, with negative nucleocapsid antibodies. The V end was cut by 5 bases, the J end by 5 bases, with 9 bases between. CDR1 and CDR2 from the germline V gene are LGHDT and YNNKEL (reference sequence). The CDR3 contains 13 residues. Libraries were prepared by immunoSEQ multiplex PCR; TCRdb keeps only in-frame clonotypes and omits some of them. This table holds roughly 30,000 clones, about 70% found once. The material sequenced was CD4+ T cells from PBMCs cultured without peptide, taken before COVID-19 vaccination. This TCR came from a human donor who received a COVID-19 vaccine. The chain couples TRBV3-1 (or the pseudogene TRBV3-2) to TRBJ2-2, with D uncertain. CDR3 protein: CASSYLWTGELFF. The DNA of the CDR3 is TGTGCCAGCAGCTATTTATGGACCGGGGAGCTGTTTTTT.